The T cell receptor beta chain described here comes from a study of blood T cells in healthy people across ages. Donation came from healthy Caucasian individuals in Russia who were aged roughly 6 to 95. Collection of around 10 milliliters of peripheral blood was performed for each donor. In each sample, at least 7 million PBMCs were isolated. This clonotype was picked up many times. Together with a sample-barcoded 5' primer, a J-beta primer mix was included in a second PCR lasting roughly 6 to 12 cycles. TCRdb passed the 5' RACE reads through MiXCR, listing each CDR3 protein once. This repertoire shows 750,000 to 1,000,000 distinct CDR3 sequences, roughly 29% found once; its top ten account for 10%. The junction had 7 bases not matched to a gene; V was cut back by 3 bases and J by 3 bases. The CDR3 sequence is 15 residues long. Germline V gene data show CDR1 as DFQATT and CDR2 as SNEGSKA (reference sequence).

In addition, the sample was reused for a study of T cells of mothers and their children.

The sample comprised blood. This sequence originates from a woman aged 40 to 50 in good health. The chain combines TRBV20-1 with TRBJ2-7; 11 bases line up with TRBD1. The CDR3: CSARGGTGGYYEQYF. CDR3 bases: TGCAGTGCTAGGGGCGGGACAGGGGGATACTACGAGCAGTACTTC.